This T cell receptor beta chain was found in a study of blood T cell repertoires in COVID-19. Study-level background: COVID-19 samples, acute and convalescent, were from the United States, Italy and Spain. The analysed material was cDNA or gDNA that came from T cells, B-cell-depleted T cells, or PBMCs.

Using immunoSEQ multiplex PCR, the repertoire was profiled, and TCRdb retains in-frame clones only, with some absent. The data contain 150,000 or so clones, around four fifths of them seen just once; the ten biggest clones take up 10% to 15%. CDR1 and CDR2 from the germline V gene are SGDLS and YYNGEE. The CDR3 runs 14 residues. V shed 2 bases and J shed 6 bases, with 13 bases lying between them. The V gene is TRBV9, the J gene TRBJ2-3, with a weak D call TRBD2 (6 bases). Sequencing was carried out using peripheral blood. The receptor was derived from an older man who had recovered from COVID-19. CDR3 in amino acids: CASSVDGGSDTQYF. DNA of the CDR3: TGTGCCAGCAGCGTTGACGGGGGATCGGATACGCAGTATTTT.